There are a few counts of the clone carrying this T cell receptor beta chain. Antigen specificity is unknown. Preparation of the TCRbeta library involved a method that used unique molecular identifiers. Via MiXCR, TCRdb re-called the PCR reads, giving one row per CDR3 protein. The sample holds some 460,000 distinct CDR3 sequences, 15% to 20% seen once. This entry comes from a study of T-cell reconstitution after alpha-beta-depleted transplantation in children. The study, taken as a whole, reports: There were reportedly several hundred expanded graft clones from which alpha-beta T cells came about two months after transplant. A year post-transplant, T-cell counts and diversity derived mostly from newly produced T cells.

V was cut by 0 bases and J by 2 bases, with 10 bases left in between. The CDR3 extends over 15 amino acids. Germline loops: CDR1 SGHRS, CDR2 YFSETQ. V and J are TRBV5-1 and TRBJ2-3, with D unresolved. This sample comprised PBMCs, mostly from graft donor cells, obtained 360 days after TCRalphabeta/CD19-depleted stem cell transplant. This TCR was recovered from a boy under three years old who had a stem cell transplant for Wiskott-Aldrich syndrome, so the T cells may come from the graft donor. CDR3 nucleotide sequence: TGCGCCAGCAGCTTGGGGGCAGGCCTCACAGATACGCAGTATTTT. Residues: CASSLGAGLTDTQYF.